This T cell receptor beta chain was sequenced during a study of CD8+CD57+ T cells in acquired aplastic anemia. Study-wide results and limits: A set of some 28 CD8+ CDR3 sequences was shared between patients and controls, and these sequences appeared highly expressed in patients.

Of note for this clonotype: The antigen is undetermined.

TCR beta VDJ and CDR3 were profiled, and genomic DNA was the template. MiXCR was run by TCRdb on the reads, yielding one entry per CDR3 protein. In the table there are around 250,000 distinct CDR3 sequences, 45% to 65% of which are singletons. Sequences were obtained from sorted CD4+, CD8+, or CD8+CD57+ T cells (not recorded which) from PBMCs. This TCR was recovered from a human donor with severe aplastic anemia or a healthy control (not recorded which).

The CDR3 region has the DNA TGTGCCAGCAGCCACCTCTCCGGGACAGAAGACACAGATACGCAGTATTTT. It yields the protein CASSHLSGTEDTDTQYF. The rearrangement links TRBV7-9 to TRBJ2-3, with TRBD1 matching over 7 bases. V shed 5 bases, J shed 2 bases, and the junction held 13 bases outside the gene matches. From germline, CDR1 is SEHNR and CDR2 FQNEAQ (reference sequence). CDR3 length: 17 amino acids.